A selection of T cell receptor beta chains follows, all from one sample in a study of blood T cell repertoires in COVID-19. Sequenced by immunoSEQ multiplex PCR; TCRdb stores in-frame clones only, minus some. Of around 110,000 clones detected, about 91% appear once; the ten largest clones hold approximately 6.2%. The sequenced sample was peripheral blood. The origin of the receptors is a man aged 45-65 years with active or convalescent COVID-19. The CDR3 runs from the conserved cysteine through the conserved F or W. Each record gives: J gene, V gene, clone size, D gene, CDR3 protein, CDR3 DNA. The D gene is left open where the match is weak. Clone size, where shown, is once, few, many, or a class for clones that have expanded.

TRBJ2-3 TRBV7-9 . . CASSFFSILSSTDTQYF TGTGCCAGCAGCTTCTTTTCCATACTCTCTAGCACAGATACGCAGTATTTT
TRBJ1-5 TRBV27 . . CASSLLYIRGQPQHF TGTGCCAGCAGTTTATTGTACATCAGGGGTCAGCCCCAGCATTTT
TRBJ2-3 TRBV7-6 . TRBD2 CASSFLAGGTTDTQYF TGTGCCAGCAGCTTCCTAGCGGGAGGTACCACAGATACGCAGTATTTT
TRBJ1-1 TRBV11-1 few TRBD1 CASSFQDRENTEAFF TGTGCCAGCAGCTTTCAGGACAGGGAGAACACTGAAGCTTTCTTT
TRBJ2-1 TRBV6-5 . TRBD1 CASSRDRELYNEQFF TGTGCCAGCAGTCGCGACAGGGAACTATACAATGAGCAGTTCTTC
TRBJ1-5 TRBV28 . . CASTFQGGWDSNQPQHF TGTGCCAGCACCTTCCAGGGAGGGTGGGATAGCAATCAGCCCCAGCATTTT
TRBJ1-2 TRBV24-1 . TRBD1 CATSGSTGANYGYTF TGTGCCACCAGTGGCTCGACAGGGGCTAACTATGGCTACACCTTC
TRBJ2-3 TRBV11-3 . . CASSLGQGGDTQYF TGTGCCAGCAGCTTAGGACAGGGAGGAGATACGCAGTATTTT
TRBJ1-2 TRBV6-5 . . CASSYSTVIGGYTF TGTGCCAGCAGTTACTCGACAGTGATTGGAGGCTACACCTTC
TRBJ2-5 TRBV28 . TRBD1 CASSWVTGAEETQYF TGTGCCAGCAGTTGGGTGACAGGGGCTGAAGAGACCCAGTACTTC
TRBJ2-1 TRBV11-2 . . CASSLGGGAYEQFF TGTGCCAGCAGCTTAGGTGGGGGGGCCTATGAGCAGTTCTTC
TRBJ1-1 TRBV6-5 . . CASSYFEFFSGEAFF TGTGCCAGCAGTTACTTTGAGTTCTTTTCGGGTGAAGCTTTCTTT
TRBJ2-1 TRBV19 once TRBD2 CASSIDGGLGLAGNRNEQFF TGTGCCAGTAGTATAGATGGGGGGTTAGGACTAGCGGGCAACCGGAATGAGCAGTTCTTC
TRBJ1-5 TRBV9 few TRBD1 CASSVGTGLQPQHF TGTGCCAGCAGCGTAGGGACAGGTTTGCAGCCCCAGCATTTT
TRBJ1-3 TRBV10-3 . . CAINARDKENTIYF TGTGCCATCAATGCCCGGGACAAGGAAAACACCATATATTTT
TRBJ2-6 TRBV27 . . CASSSVPSGANVLTF TGTGCCAGCAGTTCGGTTCCGTCTGGGGCCAACGTCCTGACTTTC
TRBJ1-2 TRBV10-3 . TRBD1 CAISVTGDEDGYTF TGTGCCATCAGTGTGACAGGGGATGAGGATGGCTACACCTTC
TRBJ2-5 TRBV24-1 . TRBD2 CATSDLRDGGIQGTQYF TGTGCCACCAGTGACCTAAGGGACGGGGGGATCCAGGGGACCCAGTACTTC
TRBJ2-2 TRBV11-2 . TRBD2 CASSLFSGRPNTGELFF TGTGCCAGCAGCTTATTTAGCGGGAGACCCAACACCGGGGAGCTGTTTTTT
TRBJ2-7 TRBV5-6 . . CASSLARAPFGIVYEQYF TGTGCCAGCAGCTTGGCCAGGGCACCGTTTGGGATAGTCTACGAGCAGTACTTC
TRBJ1-2 TRBV28 . . CASTLNKGLTYGYTF TGTGCCAGCACCCTCAATAAGGGACTAACTTATGGCTACACCTTC
TRBJ2-5 TRBV5-5 . TRBD1 CASSLTGEETQYF TGTGCCAGCAGCTTGACAGGGGAAGAGACCCAGTACTTC
TRBJ2-7 TRBV18 . TRBD2 CASSPQREVGYEQYF TGTGCCAGCTCACCTCAGCGGGAGGTTGGCTACGAGCAGTACTTC
TRBJ2-1 TRBV5-8 . TRBD1 CASSPAGGQSRGKGYNEQFF TGTGCCAGCAGCCCTGCGGGCGGCCAAAGCAGGGGGAAGGGATACAATGAGCAGTTCTTC
TRBJ2-2 TRBV10-3 . TRBD1 CAISEKVDRDTGELFF TGTGCCATCAGTGAGAAGGTTGACAGGGACACCGGGGAGCTGTTTTTT
TRBJ2-7 TRBV10-2 . . CASREWDTAYEQYF TGCGCCAGCAGGGAATGGGACACTGCCTACGAGCAGTACTTC
TRBJ2-3 TRBV19 once . CASRGGGDQGTDTQYF TGTGCCAGTAGAGGGGGGGGCGACCAGGGCACAGATACGCAGTATTTT
TRBJ2-3 TRBV10-3 . . CAIREGNRETDTQYF TGTGCCATCAGGGAGGGGAACAGGGAGACAGATACGCAGTATTTT
TRBJ2-1 TRBV6-6 . TRBD2 CASSLLAGPGIFNNEQFF TGTGCCAGCAGTCTACTAGCGGGACCCGGGATTTTCAACAATGAGCAGTTCTTC
TRBJ2-5 TRBV5-6 . TRBD1 CASSLGTGVQETQYF TGTGCCAGCAGCTTGGGGACAGGCGTCCAAGAGACCCAGTACTTC
TRBJ2-1 TRBV7-9 . TRBD1 CASSTAGTGYNEQFF TGTGCCAGCAGCACTGCCGGGACAGGGTACAATGAGCAGTTCTTC
TRBJ1-2 TRBV5-1 . TRBD1 CASSLTGQGHGYTF TGCGCCAGCAGCCTAACCGGACAGGGTCATGGCTACACCTTC
TRBJ2-1 TRBV29-1 . TRBD2 CSDRTSSYNEQFF TGCAGCGACCGGACTAGCTCCTACAATGAGCAGTTCTTC
TRBJ1-2 TRBV28 . TRBD1 CASSFPGTDGYTF TGTGCCAGCAGTTTCCCCGGGACAGATGGCTACACCTTC
TRBJ1-2 TRBV6-5 . TRBD1 CASAGRGLGYTF TGTGCCAGCGCCGGCAGGGGGCTAGGCTACACCTTC
TRBJ2-2 TRBV13 . TRBD2 CASSPFGLAGGPYTGELFF TGTGCCAGCAGCCCGTTCGGACTAGCGGGAGGGCCTTACACCGGGGAGCTGTTTTTT
TRBJ2-1 TRBV5-1 . TRBD2 CASSGGLAGDIGDNEQFF TGCGCCAGCAGCGGGGGACTAGCGGGAGATATCGGGGACAATGAGCAGTTCTTC
TRBJ1-4 TRBV4-3 . TRBD1 CASSQEPGTGGSKLFF TGCGCCAGCAGCCAAGAACCCGGGACAGGGGGGTCAAAACTGTTTTTT
TRBJ2-7 TRBV7-9 . TRBD1 CASSLTGTAYEQYF TGTGCCAGCAGCTTGACCGGGACAGCCTACGAGCAGTACTTC
TRBJ2-7 TRBV3-1/TRBV3-2 . TRBD1 CASSHIGQGAREQYF TGTGCCAGCAGCCACATCGGGCAGGGGGCGCGAGAGCAGTACTTC
TRBJ1-1 TRBV19 . . CASSISLGSVNTEAFF TGTGCCAGTAGTATCTCTCTCGGGTCAGTGAACACTGAAGCTTTCTTT
TRBJ1-1 TRBV27 . TRBD1 CASSGTSTGGATEAFF TGTGCCAGCAGTGGAACGAGTACAGGGGGGGCAACTGAAGCTTTCTTT
TRBJ1-6 TRBV3-1/TRBV3-2 . . CASSQVFSSYNSPLHF TGTGCCAGCAGCCAAGTTTTCAGCTCCTATAATTCACCCCTCCACTTT
TRBJ1-1 TRBV6-1 . TRBD1 CASSEAHRGFGAFF TGTGCCAGCAGTGAAGCCCACAGGGGGTTTGGTGCTTTCTTT
TRBJ2-2 TRBV6-2/TRBV6-3 . TRBD1 CASSWDRPNTGELFF TGTGCCAGCAGTTGGGACAGACCGAACACCGGGGAGCTGTTTTTT